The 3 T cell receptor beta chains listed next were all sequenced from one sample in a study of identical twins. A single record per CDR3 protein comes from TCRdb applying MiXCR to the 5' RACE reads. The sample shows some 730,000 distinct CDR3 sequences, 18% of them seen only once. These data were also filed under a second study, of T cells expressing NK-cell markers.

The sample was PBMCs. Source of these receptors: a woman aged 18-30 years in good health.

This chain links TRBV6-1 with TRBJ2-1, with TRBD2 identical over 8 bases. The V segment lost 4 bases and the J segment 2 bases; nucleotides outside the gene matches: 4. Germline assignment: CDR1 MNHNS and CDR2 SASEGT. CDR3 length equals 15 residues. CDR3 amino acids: CASSGGLGAYNEQFF. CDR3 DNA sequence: TGTGCCAGCAGTGGGGGACTAGGAGCCTACAATGAGCAGTTCTTC.

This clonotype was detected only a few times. In nucleotides, the CDR3 is TGCGCCAGCAGCCTAATCCTCAGCGAGACCCAGTACTTC. Translated: CASSLILSETQYF. This chain links TRBV4-3 with TRBJ2-5; no reliable D call. The germline V gene has CDR1 LGHNA and CDR2 YSLEER. This CDR3 spans 13 amino acids. The V and J ends lost 4 bases and 5 bases respectively, with 11 bases between them.

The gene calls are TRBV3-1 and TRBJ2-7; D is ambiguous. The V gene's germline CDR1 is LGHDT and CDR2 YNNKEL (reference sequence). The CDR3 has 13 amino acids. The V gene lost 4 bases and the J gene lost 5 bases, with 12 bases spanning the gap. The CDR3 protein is CASSLGGMDEQYF. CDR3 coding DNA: TGTGCCAGCAGCCTCGGCGGTATGGACGAGCAGTACTTC.